Below, 6 T cell receptor beta chains from the same sample are listed, as sequenced in a study of identical twins. Via MiXCR, TCRdb re-called the 5' RACE reads, giving one row per CDR3 protein. The repertoire holds approximately 300,000 distinct CDR3 sequences, with 8% to 9.5% as singletons. These data are also associated with another study on yellow fever vaccine responses in identical twins.

Sequences were obtained from CD8+ T cells sorted from blood. All receptors come from a woman aged 18-29 years in good health.

Of note for this clonotype: With a much larger clone just one base away, this may be a read error. The V and J genes are TRBV10-3 and TRBJ2-1; the D call may be TRBD1 or TRBD2 (5 bases each). The CDR3 is made up of 12 amino acids. V dropped 10 bases and J dropped 3 bases, with 10 bases sitting between them. CDR1 is ENHRY, CDR2 SYGVKD, per germline. Here the CDR3 reads CATGTDYNEQFF. The CDR3 DNA sequence: TGTGCCACCGGGACGGACTACAATGAGCAGTTCTTC.

This clonotype showed up just a few times. V and J are TRBV15 and TRBJ2-7; possible D gene TRBD1, 6 bases. CDR1 and CDR2 (germline): LNHNV, YYDKDF (reference sequence). Trimming removed 3 bases from V and 3 bases from J, with 12 bases in between. The CDR3 loop spans 14 amino acids. CDR3 in amino acids: CATSRPGQSYEQYF. As DNA, the CDR3 is TGTGCCACCAGCAGGCCAGGACAGAGCTACGAGCAGTACTTC.

Only a few counts were recorded for this clonotype. The J gene is TRBJ2-7, the V gene TRBV4-3; D gene unclear. V was pared by 0 bases and J by 2 bases, with 11 bases between. Per the germline V gene, CDR1 is LGHNA and CDR2 is YSLEER. The CDR3 is made up of 15 amino acids. The CDR3 reads CASSQDIEAPYEQYF. CDR3 nucleotide sequence: TGCGCCAGCAGCCAAGATATCGAAGCCCCCTACGAGCAGTACTTC.

Only a few counts were recorded for this clonotype. This chain connects TRBV14 to TRBJ2-3; 10 nucleotides line up with TRBD2. The germline gives CDR1 SGHDN, CDR2 FVKESK. Trimming took 4 bases from V and 2 from J; bases not matched to a gene: 6. The CDR3 is 16 residues long. This chain's CDR3 is CASSLGLAVPTDTQYF. The CDR3 region has the DNA TGTGCCAGCAGCCTTGGACTAGCGGTCCCCACAGATACGCAGTATTTT.

This rearrangement joins TRBV9 to TRBJ2-2; unclear D gene. CDR1 SGDLS and CDR2 YYNGEE come from the germline V gene. V lost 4 bases and J lost 6, with 7 bases in between. The CDR3 is 12 amino acids. The chain's CDR3 is CASSLPPGELFF. CDR3 in DNA: TGTGCCAGCAGCCTCCCCCCCGGGGAGCTGTTTTTT.

In its sample, this clonotype was seen many times. This chain uses TRBV3-1 with TRBJ2-5; D gene ambiguous. Germline CDR1 is LGHDT and CDR2 is YNNKEL (reference sequence). Trimming took off 5 bases at V and 5 bases at J, with 9 bases between the two ends. The CDR3 spans 12 residues. This chain's CDR3 is CASSVITETQYF. As DNA, the CDR3 is TGTGCCAGCAGCGTAATTACGGAGACCCAGTACTTC.